This T cell receptor (beta chain) originates from a study of CD4 T cells in relation to SARS-CoV-2 and coronaviruses. General study points: About 64% of donors had memory CD4+ clonotypes crossrecognizing SARS-CoV-2 and common cold coronavirus spike. Culture-expanded clones reflect memory recall rather than primary priming during culture.

CD4+ T cells from unexposed donors were obtained before the COVID-19 pandemic (2011-2018). Germline loops: CDR1 MNHEY, CDR2 SVGEGT. The CDR3 runs to 13 residues. Unmatched junction bases numbered 3, after V lost 4 bases and J lost 4 bases. Clones were read by immunoSEQ multiplex PCR, and TCRdb kept only the in-frame ones, dropping some. The table records some 65,000 clones, about 89% of them present only once. This clone occurred once. Its antigen is still unknown. J is TRBJ2-7 and V is TRBV6-2 or TRBV6-3, with 8 bases that match TRBD1. The origin of this receptor is a human donor in good health. Sequenced material: memory CD4+ T cells from PBMCs. This CDR3 is CASSWDRLYEQYF. The CDR3 DNA sequence: TGTGCCAGCAGTTGGGACAGGCTTTACGAGCAGTACTTC.